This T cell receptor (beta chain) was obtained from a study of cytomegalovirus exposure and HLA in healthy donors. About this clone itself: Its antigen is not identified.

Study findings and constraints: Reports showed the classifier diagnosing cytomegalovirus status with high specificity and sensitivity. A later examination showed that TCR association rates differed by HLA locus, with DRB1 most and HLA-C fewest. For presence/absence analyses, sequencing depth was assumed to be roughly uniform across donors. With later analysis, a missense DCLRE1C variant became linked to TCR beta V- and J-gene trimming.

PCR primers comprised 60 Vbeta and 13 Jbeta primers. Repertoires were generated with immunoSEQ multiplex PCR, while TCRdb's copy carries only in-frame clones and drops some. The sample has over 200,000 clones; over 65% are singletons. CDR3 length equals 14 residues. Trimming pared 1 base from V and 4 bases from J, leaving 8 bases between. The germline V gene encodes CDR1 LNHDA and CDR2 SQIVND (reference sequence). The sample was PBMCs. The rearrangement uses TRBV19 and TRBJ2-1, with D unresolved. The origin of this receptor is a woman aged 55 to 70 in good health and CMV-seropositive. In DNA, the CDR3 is TGTGCCAGTAGTATAGGGGCAGTATACAATGAGCAGTTCTTC. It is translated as CASSIGAVYNEQFF.